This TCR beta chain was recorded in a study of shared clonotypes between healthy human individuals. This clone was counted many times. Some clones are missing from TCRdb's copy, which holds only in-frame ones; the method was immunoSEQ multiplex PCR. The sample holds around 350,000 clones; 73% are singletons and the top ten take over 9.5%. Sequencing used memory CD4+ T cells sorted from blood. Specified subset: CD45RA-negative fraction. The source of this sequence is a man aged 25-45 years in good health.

CDR3 bases: TGTGCCAGCAGTGACCCCGGGACAGGCGATGGAAACACCATATATTTT. It encodes CASSDPGTGDGNTIYF. The chain couples TRBV28 to TRBJ1-3; 8 bases align to TRBD1. Losses at the gene ends were 5 bases for V and 3 bases for J; bases not matched to a gene: 9. This CDR3 has 16 amino acids. The germline V gene has CDR1 MDHEN and CDR2 SYDVKM.